Below, one TCR beta chain is given with its context. Its specificity is unknown. This table comes from immunoSEQ multiplex PCR, and its TCRdb copy is limited to in-frame clones, with some not included. The repertoire holds about 85,000 clones, around 83% seen once, with approximately 0.84% in the top ten. Germline loops: CDR1 SGHAT, CDR2 FQNNGV. Trimming stripped 6 bases from V and 4 bases from J, with 16 bases between. The CDR3 has 15 amino acids. The sample originates from a study of graft-versus-host responses after intestinal transplantation. On the study more broadly: Induction with anti-thymocyte globulin, then tacrolimus and steroids for around three years, was given to all recipients.

This receptor was taken from a human donor who received an intestinal transplant. The sequenced sample was unstimulated CD4+ T cells sorted from spleen or lymph node cells, obtained before intestinal transplant. The chain links TRBV11-2 to TRBJ2-1; D may be TRBD1 (6 bases). The chain's CDR3 is CASRPLTGGYNEQFF. CDR3 sequence (DNA): TGTGCCAGCAGGCCGCTGACAGGCGGATACAATGAGCAGTTCTTC.